Detailed here is one T cell receptor (beta chain). No antigen is known for it. The data belong to a study of cytomegalovirus exposure and HLA in healthy donors. Study-level findings and limits: About 87% or about 30% of the time was how often most TCR beta V segments were productive, according to an earlier analysis. Among TCR beta chains of equal frequency, HLA-associated ones were more clonally expanded in a later analysis. According to the study, roughly 160 TCR beta chains were cytomegalovirus-associated. Immune exposure information comprised only CMV serostatus.

Between the trimmed V and J ends, which lost 4 bases and 0 bases, there was a span of 5 bases. CDR3 length equals 12 residues. Germline V gene lookup returns CDR1 SGHRS and CDR2 YFSETQ. PCR used 60 Vbeta primers and 13 Jbeta primers. Clones were read by immunoSEQ multiplex PCR, and TCRdb kept only the in-frame ones, dropping some. The repertoire has 150,000 to 200,000 clones, around 78% of them found once; the top ten carry under 2%. This chain links TRBV5-1 with TRBJ2-7; D remains ambiguous. The TCR was taken from a middle-aged man in good health and CMV-seronegative. What was sequenced was PBMCs. The CDR3 loop is CASSGSSYEQYF. The CDR3 nucleotides are TGCGCCAGCAGCGGTAGCTCCTACGAGCAGTACTTC.